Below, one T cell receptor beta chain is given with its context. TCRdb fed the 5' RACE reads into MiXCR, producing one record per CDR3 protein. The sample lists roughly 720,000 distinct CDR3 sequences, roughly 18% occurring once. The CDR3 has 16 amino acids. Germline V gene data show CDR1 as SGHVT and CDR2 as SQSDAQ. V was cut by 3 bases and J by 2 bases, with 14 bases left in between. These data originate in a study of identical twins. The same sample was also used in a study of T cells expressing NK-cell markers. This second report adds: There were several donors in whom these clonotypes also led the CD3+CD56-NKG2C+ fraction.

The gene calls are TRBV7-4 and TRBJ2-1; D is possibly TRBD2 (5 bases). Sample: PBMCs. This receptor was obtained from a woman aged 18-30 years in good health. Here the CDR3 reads CASSFPSCDPYNEQFF. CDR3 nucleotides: TGTGCCAGCAGCTTTCCTAGCTGTGATCCCTACAATGAGCAGTTCTTC.